This T cell receptor (beta chain) was sequenced for a study of tumor and adjacent non-tumor tissue in lung cancer. Study-wide context: Patients comprised about eleven adenocarcinoma, a couple of squamous cell carcinoma and 1 small cell lung cancer. Overall study results and limits: Top 100 clones took a larger repertoire share in normal lung.

A modified ARM-PCR protocol with three rounds of nested PCR amplified TCRbeta. TCRdb recomputed calls from the multiplex PCR reads with MiXCR, one row per CDR3 protein. The sample consists of 80,000 or so distinct CDR3 sequences, roughly 80% of them appearing once. CDR1 SGHNT and CDR2 YENEEA come from the germline V gene. The CDR3 consists of 14 residues. To note about this clonotype: Its antigen is not identified. Its ends do not fully match the called genes, so a read error is possible.

No cell sorting was done before RNA was extracted from the tissue. This non-tumor lung sample came from over 3 cm beyond the tumor edge. Newly diagnosed lung cancer patients had thoracic surgery in China, August–late 2014, without prior chemotherapy. This TCR came from a man aged 55 to 70 with non-small cell lung cancer. Sequencing was carried out using distant non-tumor lung tissue. The V call is TRBV11-3, the J call TRBJ1-1, with D perhaps TRBD1 (5 bases). The CDR3 nucleotides are TGTGTCAGCAGCTCATACAGGTTGAACACTAAAGCTTTCTTT. It specifies CVSSSYRLNTKAFF.